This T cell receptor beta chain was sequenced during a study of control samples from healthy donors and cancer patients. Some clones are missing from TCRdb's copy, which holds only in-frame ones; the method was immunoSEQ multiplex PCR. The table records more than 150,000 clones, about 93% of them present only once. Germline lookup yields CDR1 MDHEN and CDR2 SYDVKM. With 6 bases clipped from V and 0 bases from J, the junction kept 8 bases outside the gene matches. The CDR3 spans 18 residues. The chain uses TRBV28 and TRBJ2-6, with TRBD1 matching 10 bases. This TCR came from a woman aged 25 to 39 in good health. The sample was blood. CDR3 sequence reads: CASSVPGQGTSGANVLTF. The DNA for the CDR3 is TGTGCCAGCAGCGTCCCGGGACAGGGGACCTCTGGGGCCAACGTCCTGACTTTC. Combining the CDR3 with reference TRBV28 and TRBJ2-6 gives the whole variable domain DVKVTQSSRYLVKRTGEKVFLECVQDMDHENMFWYRQDPGLGLRLIYFSYDVKMKEKGDIPEGYSVSREKKERFSLILESASTNQTSMYLCASSVPGQGTSGANVLTFGAGSRLTVL.